One and the same sample provided the 5 T cell receptor beta chains below, sequenced in a study of T-cell reconstitution after alpha-beta-depleted transplantation in children. TCRbeta library construction was performed incorporating unique molecular identifiers. TCRdb passed the PCR reads through MiXCR, listing each CDR3 protein once. The sample records some 600,000 distinct CDR3 sequences, approximately 17% being singletons. Specimen: PBMCs from the stem cell graft donor, collected from the stem cell graft. The receptors derive from a human donor who donated a stem cell graft to a child with acute myeloid leukemia.

This clonotype was detected a few times. The chain couples TRBV19 to TRBJ2-7; D unclear. Trimming stripped 9 bases from V and 1 base from J, with 4 bases between. The CDR3 runs 10 residues. Per the germline V gene, CDR1 is LNHDA and CDR2 is SQIVND (reference sequence). Here the CDR3 reads CASRSYEQYV. DNA for the CDR3: TGTGCCAGCCGTTCCTACGAGCAGTACGTC.

This clonotype has just a few counts. The DNA for the CDR3 is TGTGCCAGCAGTAAAGCGGGGGGGCCCCAAGAGACCCAGTACTTC. Translated, it gives CASSKAGGPQETQYF. The chain joins TRBV7-2 to TRBJ2-5, with TRBD2 matching 10 bases. Germline V lookup: CDR1 SGHTA, CDR2 FQGNSA. The CDR3 is made up of 15 amino acids. The V and J ends lost 6 bases and 1 base, in that order; junction bases with no gene match: 5.

Ten or more counts support this clonotype. The V and J genes are TRBV6-5 and TRBJ1-1; D remains unclear. Trimming shortened V by 2 bases and J by 4 bases, and 11 bases separated the two germline ends. CDR1 and CDR2 (germline): MNHEY, SVGAGI. This CDR3 region has 14 residues. DNA for the CDR3: TGTGCCAGCAGTTACGGTTTGCAGCCCACTGAAGCTTTCTTT. Amino acid sequence: CASSYGLQPTEAFF.

This clonotype was observed a few times. The chain joins TRBV5-6 to TRBJ2-4, with D perhaps matching TRBD1 (6 bases). The CDR3 runs to 16 residues. With 4 bases removed from V and 6 bases from J, the gap between germline ends came to 20 bases. In germline, CDR1 is SGHDT, CDR2 YYEEEE. The CDR3 here is CASSHRGNGPLNIQYF. The CDR3 DNA reads as TGTGCCAGCAGCCATAGGGGGAACGGGCCCTTAAACATTCAGTACTTC.

A few counts support this clonotype. J is TRBJ2-1 and V is TRBV5-1; TRBD2 might be the D (5 bases). Germline V CDR1 and CDR2: SGHRS, YFSETQ. Between the trimmed V and J ends, which lost 0 bases and 6 bases, there was a span of 10 bases. The CDR3 sequence is 14 residues long. The CDR3 loop reads CASSLGLSINEQFF. The CDR3 coding sequence is TGCGCCAGCAGCTTGGGACTATCCATCAATGAGCAGTTCTTC.